This TCR beta chain was sequenced during a study of human CD8 memory T cell subsets. Investigators built TCR beta libraries using UMI-labeled 5' RACE. With the 5' RACE reads reprocessed, TCRdb shows one record per CDR3 protein and no DNA. The repertoire table contains about 10,000 distinct CDR3 sequences. This CDR3 has 14 amino acids. Per the germline V gene, CDR1 is SNHLY and CDR2 is FYNNEI. This chain joins TRBV2 and TRBJ2-1; TCRdb outputs TRBD1, but without DNA this stays unchecked. The sample consisted of CD8+ stem-like memory T cells (TSCM and TCM) sorted from PBMCs. Regarding subset: stem-like memory CD8 T cells (TSTEM), CCR7+ PD-1- TIGIT-. The sequence was collected from a human donor in good health. The CDR3 sequence: CASSDRVGGNEQFF.